Below, 7 T cell receptor beta chains from the same sample are listed, as sequenced in a study of blood T cell repertoires in COVID-19. Sequencing used immunoSEQ multiplex PCR; TCRdb keeps in-frame clones, though not all of them. The data contain 110,000 to 150,000 clones, 60% to 85% of them seen just once; the ten biggest clones take up under 10%. The sample was peripheral blood. These receptors were taken from a man aged 45-60 years with active or convalescent COVID-19.

This chain links TRBV2 with TRBJ1-5, with D perhaps matching TRBD1 (5 bases). The germline V and J ends were trimmed by 5 bases and 0 bases, with 14 bases remaining between them. The CDR3 is made up of 16 amino acids. Germline lookup yields CDR1 SNHLY and CDR2 FYNNEI. This CDR3 reads CASSPQEKGSNQPQHF. The CDR3, as DNA: TGTGCCAGCAGTCCACAGGAAAAGGGTAGCAATCAGCCCCAGCATTTT.

This chain connects TRBV11-3 to TRBJ2-1; 7 bases are shared with TRBD2. The CDR3 runs 15 residues. Germline loops: CDR1 SGHNT, CDR2 YENEEA. Trimming cost V 1 base and J 8 bases; bases outside gene matches: 8. The CDR3, as DNA: TGTGCCAGCAGCTTAGCTGGGAGGGAGGATGATGAGCAGTTCTTC. Protein product: CASSLAGREDDEQFF.

This clone was seen only a few times. The rearrangement joins TRBV5-1 to TRBJ1-6; TRBD1 aligns across 10 bases. V shed 2 bases, J shed 5 bases, and the junction held 4 bases outside the gene matches. CDR3 size: 16 residues. Germline loops: CDR1 SGHRS, CDR2 YFSETQ. The DNA for the CDR3 is TGCGCCAGCAGCTTACAAGGACAGGGGGATAATTCACCCCTCCACTTT. Translated: CASSLQGQGDNSPLHF. The variable domain in full, completed from reference TRBV5-1 and TRBJ1-6, reads KAGVTQTPRYLIKTRGQQVTLSCSPISGHRSVSWYQQTPGQGLQFLFEYFSETQRNKGNFPGRFSGRQFSNSRSEMNVSTLELGDSALYLCASSLQGQGDNSPLHFGNGTRLTVT.

The CDR3 sequence: CASSEAGQGWNSPLHF. CDR3 nucleotide sequence: TGTGCCAGCAGTGAAGCCGGACAGGGGTGGAATTCACCCCTCCACTTT. The V gene is TRBV2, the J gene TRBJ1-6; 9 bases match TRBD1. The CDR3 totals 16 residues. Germline values: CDR1 SNHLY, CDR2 FYNNEI. V trimming: 0 bases; J trimming: 7 bases; junction bases outside the gene matches: 4.

A note on this clone: This may be a read error: a much more frequent sequence differs by one nucleotide. V gene TRBV28 combines with J gene TRBJ2-7; D is uncertain. Germline-derived CDR1 and CDR2 are MDHEN and SYDVKM. This CDR3 is built from 11 residues. V gave up 5 bases and J gave up 3 bases, with 5 bases separating them. The CDR3 sequence: CASSPHYEQYF. In DNA, the CDR3 is TGTGCCAGCAGTCCACACTACGAGCAGTACTTC.

The genes are TRBV27 and TRBJ2-1, with TRBD2 identical over 8 bases. CDR1 and CDR2 from the germline V gene are MNHEY and SMNVEV (reference sequence). The junction had 6 bases not matched to a gene; V was cut back by 6 bases and J by 2 bases. The CDR3 runs 15 residues. The CDR3 region has the DNA TGTGCCAGCAGCCCGACTAGCGCCGCCTACAATGAGCAGTTCTTC. Its translation is CASSPTSAAYNEQFF.

The rearrangement uses TRBV27 and TRBJ2-7, with 9 bases fitting TRBD2. CDR1 MNHEY and CDR2 SMNVEV come from the germline V gene (reference sequence). The CDR3 consists of 15 residues. V trimming: 3 bases; J trimming: 0 bases; junction bases outside the gene matches: 3. CDR3 bases: TGTGCCAGCAGTTTGGGGCGGGAGGGCTCCTACGAGCAGTACTTC. Its translation is CASSLGREGSYEQYF.